This T cell receptor (beta chain) was profiled in a study of cytomegalovirus exposure and HLA in healthy donors. Study context: About 79 million unique TCRs from HLA-typed donors were held in an early data release.

Points from the study as a whole: Whilst most TCR sequences proved rare, a subset of public TCRs occurred across many donors.

The sample holds one count of this clone. Its target is unknown. The germline gives CDR1 SGDLS, CDR2 YYNGEE. Trimming left V 4 bases short and J 2 bases short, with 15 bases between. The CDR3 has 15 amino acids. In the PCR, 60 Vbeta and 13 Jbeta primers were used. This table comes from immunoSEQ multiplex PCR, and its TCRdb copy is limited to in-frame clones, with some not included. The sample lists more than 150,000 clones, about four fifths occurring once. Healthy bone marrow donors made up the donor group. While unrecorded immune exposures were likely, the donors were nominally healthy when sampled. Sequencing used PBMCs. The rearrangement uses TRBV9 and TRBJ2-5, with D maybe TRBD1 (6 bases). This TCR came from a boy younger than 18 in good health and CMV-seronegative. CDR3 in DNA: TGTGCCAGCAGCACGGGACAACTAACACAAGAGACCCAGTACTTC. Its protein product is CASSTGQLTQETQYF.